Listed below are T cell receptor beta chains from one sample, sequenced in a study of identical twins. TCRdb reprocessed the 5' RACE reads via MiXCR and lists one record per CDR3 protein. Altogether 690,000 or so distinct CDR3 sequences are present, 8.5% to 9.5% being singletons, with the ten largest covering approximately 0.96%. These data also formed part of another study, on yellow fever vaccine responses in identical twins.

The source material was PBMCs. Receptors were obtained from a woman aged 18-30 years in good health. Each CDR3 is given without its conserved first and last residue.

>TRBV10-3|TRBJ2-2
AISEPGQNGELF
>TRBV4-1|TRBJ2-5
ASSQLTGGVQQETQY
>TRBV7-8|TRBJ2-5
ASSLVSGYQETQY
>TRBV20-1|TRBJ1-2
SARVPGALGYT
>TRBV6-1|TRBJ1-4
ASSDHRGATNEKLF
>TRBV5-1|TRBJ2-7
ASSLDSGSEQY
>TRBV19|TRBJ2-5
ASSLKIWDREHQETQY
>TRBV27|TRBJ1-2
ASSTGGKAHRYT
>TRBV6-5|TRBJ2-1
ASSYPSSSQGGLGEQF
>TRBV20-1|TRBJ2-7
SALFPSGRGDEQY
>TRBV7-9|TRBJ2-2
ASSSGSTAFTGELF
>TRBV20-1|TRBJ2-7
SARDPKGREQY
>TRBV5-6|TRBJ2-1
ASSLAGQGIYNEQF
>TRBV12-3/TRBV12-4|TRBJ2-7
ASSGLGTAYEQY
>TRBV6-5|TRBJ2-7
ASSYSTSNYEQY
>TRBV5-1|TRBJ1-4
ASSAQRGIGEKLF
>TRBV27|TRBJ2-3
ASSSTSLAGPTDTQY
>TRBV15|TRBJ2-7
ATSPGLTYEQY
>TRBV29-1|TRBJ2-7
SVDGLAGAQYEQY
>TRBV27|TRBJ2-1
ASSLIGLGAHEQF
>TRBV7-9|TRBJ1-4
ATRDTGSTNEKLF
>TRBV7-8|TRBJ2-7
ASSLEGLTDYEQY
>TRBV5-5|TRBJ2-3
ASSLVPRGSDTQY
>TRBV12-3/TRBV12-4|TRBJ2-3
ASSFGGMADTQY
>TRBV11-1|TRBJ2-7
ASSLEVAGVNKNYEQY
>TRBV9|TRBJ1-5
ASSVGQLGNQPQH
>TRBV12-3/TRBV12-4|TRBJ2-7
ASSTGGSSYEQY
>TRBV9|TRBJ2-1
ASSVVPSSNEQF
>TRBV10-3|TRBJ2-7
AIHPGQGRDEQY
>TRBV5-1|TRBJ1-4
ASSRGQQNENLF
>TRBV20-1|TRBJ2-1
SARRGSGSYNEQF
>TRBV30|TRBJ2-7
AWSRGTYEQY
>TRBV7-8|TRBJ1-4
ASSFSTGRYEKLF
>TRBV7-2|TRBJ2-2
ASTPWENTGELF
>TRBV24-1|TRBJ2-3
ATSDDTTTSTDTQY
>TRBV6-1|TRBJ2-3
ASRTGLTDTQY
>TRBV20-1|TRBJ2-2
SARDRGAFAGELF
>TRBV2|TRBJ2-1
ASTPLASGKNEQF
>TRBV6-1|TRBJ1-5
ASSEGQGGNQPQH
>TRBV27|TRBJ2-7
ASSLVTGSGAYEQY
>TRBV11-2|TRBJ2-5
ASSPRGTSGWLTQETQY
>TRBV11-3|TRBJ2-7
ASSGEGNEQY
>TRBV7-8|TRBJ2-2
ASSLWGVGRPGELF
>TRBV12-3/TRBV12-4|TRBJ2-3
ACTIRGGGLAGTDTQY
>TRBV20-1|TRBJ2-1
SATIAGVEYNEQF
>TRBV7-2|TRBJ2-7
ASSLAAGAEQY